The sequence of this T cell receptor beta chain was determined in a study of blood T cell repertoires in COVID-19. On the study more broadly: Sites in the United States, Italy and Spain provided acute and convalescent COVID-19 samples. The cDNA or gDNA used as material had been derived from T cells, B-cell-depleted T cells, or PBMCs.

Germline CDR1 reads SGHNT; CDR2 reads YYREEE (reference sequence). The V and J ends lost 0 bases and 13 bases respectively, with 16 bases between them. The CDR3 extends over 13 amino acids. Under the authors' procedure: Amplified reference gene primers provided the basis for estimating nucleated cell counts. Assay used: immunoSEQ multiplex PCR; TCRdb lists only in-frame clones, some missing. The V and J calls and the clone size are those of that table, but D and trimming were determined from the DNA. The sample holds about 200,000 clones, around 84% seen once. This TCR derives from a woman of 80 years or more with acute or convalescent COVID-19. The sample taken for sequencing was peripheral blood. This chain joins TRBV5-4 and TRBJ2-5; D remains ambiguous. In DNA form, the CDR3 reads TGTGCCAGCAGCTTGGATGCGCCAGGAACCAGGTACTTC. Amino acids: CASSLDAPGTRYF.